This T cell receptor (beta chain) was retrieved from a study of blood T cells in healthy people across ages. A second PCR of 7 to 11 cycles used a sample-barcoded 5' primer and a J-beta primer mix. TCRdb fed the 5' RACE reads into MiXCR, producing one record per CDR3 protein. The sample includes about 1.5 million distinct CDR3 sequences, 35% to 45% of them seen just once. Germline V gene lookup returns CDR1 SGHRS and CDR2 YFSETQ. This CDR3 has 16 residues. Germline trimming cut 3 bases from V and 7 bases from J; bases unmatched to any gene: 8. The rearrangement joins TRBV5-1 to TRBJ2-2; TRBD2 matches 11 bases. The sequencing input was blood. The receptor comes from a woman under 30 in good health. The CDR3 coding sequence is TGCGCCAGCAGCTCGATGACTAGCGGGGCGAACGGGGAGCTGTTTTTT. Protein: CASSSMTSGANGELFF.